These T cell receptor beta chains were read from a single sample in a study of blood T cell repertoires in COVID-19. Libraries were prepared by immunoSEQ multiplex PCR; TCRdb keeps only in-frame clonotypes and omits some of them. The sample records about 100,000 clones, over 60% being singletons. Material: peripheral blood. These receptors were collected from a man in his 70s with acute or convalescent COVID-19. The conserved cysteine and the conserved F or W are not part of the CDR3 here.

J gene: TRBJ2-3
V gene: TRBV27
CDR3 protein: ASSGLLRSGDTQY

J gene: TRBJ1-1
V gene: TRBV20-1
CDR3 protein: SASEVEMNTEAF

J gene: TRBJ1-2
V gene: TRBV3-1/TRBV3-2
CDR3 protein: ASTQGGRGYGYT

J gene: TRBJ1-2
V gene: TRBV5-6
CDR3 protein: ASSLAAGGRYGYT

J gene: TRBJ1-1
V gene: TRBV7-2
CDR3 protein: ASSPRGGQTEAF

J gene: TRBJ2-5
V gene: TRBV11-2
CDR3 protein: ASSRSLAEETQY

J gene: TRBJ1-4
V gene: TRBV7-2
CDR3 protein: ASSLVAGNNEKLF

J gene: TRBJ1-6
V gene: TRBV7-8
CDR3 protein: ASSAGQGPSPLH

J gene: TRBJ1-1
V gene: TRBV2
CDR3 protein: ASKQGENTEAF

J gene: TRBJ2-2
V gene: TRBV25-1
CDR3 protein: ASSEGTGWAGELF

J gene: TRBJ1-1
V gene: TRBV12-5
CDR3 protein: ASGLGANTEAF

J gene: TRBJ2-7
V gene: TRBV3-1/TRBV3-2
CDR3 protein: ASSQEDRGRS

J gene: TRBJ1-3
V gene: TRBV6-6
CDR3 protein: ASSPRDTIY

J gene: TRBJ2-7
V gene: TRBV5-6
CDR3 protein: ASSLFDEQY

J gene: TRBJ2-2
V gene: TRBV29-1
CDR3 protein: SAIQGNTGELF

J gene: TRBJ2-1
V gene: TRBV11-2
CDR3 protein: ASSPLGGGNEQF

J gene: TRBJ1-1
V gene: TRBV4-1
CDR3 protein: ASSQGRETMNTEAF

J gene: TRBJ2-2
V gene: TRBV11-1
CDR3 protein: ASSFEGQITGELF

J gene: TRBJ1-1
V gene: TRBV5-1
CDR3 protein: ASSLTGGEGEAF

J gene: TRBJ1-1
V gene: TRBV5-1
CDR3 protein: ASSPPGQGNTEAF

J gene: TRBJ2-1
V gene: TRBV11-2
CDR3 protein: ASSLDTKNNEQF

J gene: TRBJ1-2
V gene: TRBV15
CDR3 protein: ATSTLGQGATNYGYT

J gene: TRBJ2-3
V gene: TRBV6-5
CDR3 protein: ASSGLAGSTDTQY

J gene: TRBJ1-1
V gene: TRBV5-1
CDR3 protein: ASRTGNTEAF

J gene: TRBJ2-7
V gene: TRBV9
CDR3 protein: ASSLLGTGNYEQY

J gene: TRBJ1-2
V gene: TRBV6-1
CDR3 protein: ASSEQGDGYT

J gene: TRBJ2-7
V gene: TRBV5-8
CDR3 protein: ASSRAQGLPYEQY

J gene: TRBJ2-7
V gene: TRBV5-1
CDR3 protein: ASSLDFYYEQY

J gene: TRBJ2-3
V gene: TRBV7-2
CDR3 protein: ASRSNSGGSTDTQY

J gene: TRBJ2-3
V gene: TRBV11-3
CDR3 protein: ASSLGVIPGDTDTQY

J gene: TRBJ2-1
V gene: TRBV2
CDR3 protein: ASSAEQGF

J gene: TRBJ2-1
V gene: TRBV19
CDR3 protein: ASAGTGDYNEQF

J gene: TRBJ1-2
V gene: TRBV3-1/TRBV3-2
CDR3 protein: ASSQEARGTHGYT

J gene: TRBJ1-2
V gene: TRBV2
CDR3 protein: ASSEAHPDSPQGGYT

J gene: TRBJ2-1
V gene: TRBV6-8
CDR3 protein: ASSYPDRGLSNEQF

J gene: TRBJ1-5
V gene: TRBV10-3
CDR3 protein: AISESGQGGDQPQH

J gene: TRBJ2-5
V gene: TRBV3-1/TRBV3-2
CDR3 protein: ASSQGFGETQY

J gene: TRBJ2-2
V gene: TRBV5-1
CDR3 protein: ASSRDSLNTGELF

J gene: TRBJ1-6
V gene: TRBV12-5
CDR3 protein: ASGPTLQGFNSPLH

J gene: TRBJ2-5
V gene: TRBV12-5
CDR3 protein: ASGLLGGETQY

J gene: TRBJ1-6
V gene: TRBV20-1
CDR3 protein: SASSQGSPLH

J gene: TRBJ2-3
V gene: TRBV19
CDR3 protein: ASSVPGTSGGLTDTQY

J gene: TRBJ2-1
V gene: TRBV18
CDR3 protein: ASSRDRGYNEQF

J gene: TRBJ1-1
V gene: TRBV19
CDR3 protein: ASSGTLNTEAF

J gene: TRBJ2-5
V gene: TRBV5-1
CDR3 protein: ASSLDVAGGGETQY

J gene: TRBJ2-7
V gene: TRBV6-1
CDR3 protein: ASSSGEAYEQY

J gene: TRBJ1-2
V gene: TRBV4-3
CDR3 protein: ASSQDLGSGLFPGYT

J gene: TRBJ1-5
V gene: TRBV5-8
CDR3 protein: ASSLGQISNQPQH

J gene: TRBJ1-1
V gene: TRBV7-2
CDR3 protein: ASNVNRFHTEAF

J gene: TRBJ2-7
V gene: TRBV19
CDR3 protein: ASREQGWDYEQY

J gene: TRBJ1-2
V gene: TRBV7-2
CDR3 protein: ASSLASGQIYGYT

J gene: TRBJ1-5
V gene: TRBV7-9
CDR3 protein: ASSPGPGNQPQH

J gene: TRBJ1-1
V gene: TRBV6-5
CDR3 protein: ASSYTRGTQSAF

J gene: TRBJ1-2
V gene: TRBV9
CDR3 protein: ASSPTWDNTYGYT

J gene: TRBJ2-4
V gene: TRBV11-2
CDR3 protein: ASSRVRTGENIQY